The entry below gives a single T cell receptor (beta chain) sequence along with its context. Its antigen is unknown. The data were taken from a study of cytomegalovirus exposure and HLA in healthy donors. The primer mix had 60 Vbeta and 13 Jbeta primers. The protocol was immunoSEQ multiplex PCR, while the TCRdb copy is restricted to in-frame clones and leaves out a portion. Altogether some 130,000 clones are present, roughly three quarters being singletons, with the ten largest covering 2.2%. Study conclusions and caveats: There were reportedly fewer N-insertions in an Asian-associated ancestry cluster than the approximately 670-donor mean, in a later analysis.

The clonotype comes from a man younger than 45 in good health and CMV-seronegative. Sample: PBMCs.

The CDR3 here is CASSNTGSVKTQYF. As DNA, the CDR3 is TGTGCCAGCAGTAACACGGGATCGGTAAAGACCCAGTACTTC. V gene TRBV28 combines with J gene TRBJ2-5; TRBD2 is a possible D gene (5 bases). V was cut by 5 bases and J by 6 bases, with 16 bases left in between. Germline-derived CDR1 and CDR2 are MDHEN and SYDVKM. The CDR3 runs 14 residues.